One and the same sample provided the 11 T cell receptor beta chains below, sequenced in a study of cytomegalovirus exposure and HLA in healthy donors. PCR employed 60 Vbeta and 13 Jbeta primers. Clones were read by immunoSEQ multiplex PCR, and TCRdb kept only the in-frame ones, dropping some. The sample consists of about 120,000 clones, roughly 65% of them appearing once. The sequencing input was PBMCs. These receptors were obtained from a man aged 35-49 years in good health and CMV-seropositive.

The chain combines TRBV10-1 with TRBJ2-5; 12 nucleotides match TRBD2. Germline trimming cut 0 bases from V and 0 bases from J; bases unmatched to any gene: 20. This CDR3 is 23 amino acids long. The germline gives CDR1 WNHNN, CDR2 SYGVQD (reference sequence). The CDR3 is CASSESSKLTSGRSIGYQETQYF. The CDR3 DNA follows: TGCGCCAGCAGTGAGTCATCCAAACTGACTAGCGGGAGAAGTATAGGGTACCAAGAGACCCAGTACTTC.

The V call is TRBV5-5, the J call TRBJ2-2; 7 bases map to TRBD2. The CDR3 length is 19 residues. Germline V CDR1 and CDR2: SGHKS, YYEKEE (reference sequence). V was pared by 0 bases and J by 2 bases, with 13 bases of the junction left unmatched. The CDR3 here is CASSLVSGRGRRNTGELFF. The CDR3 nucleotides read TGTGCCAGCAGCTTGGTTTCTGGGCGGGGGAGACGCAACACCGGGGAGCTGTTTTTT.

The genes are TRBV2 and TRBJ2-2, with D possibly TRBD2 on 6 matching bases. Germline V gene lookup returns CDR1 SNHLY and CDR2 FYNNEI. This CDR3 is 16 amino acids long. Trimming pared 4 bases from V and 7 bases from J, leaving 19 bases between. This CDR3 is CASSGTGGTGGGELFF. Written as DNA, the CDR3 is TGTGCCAGCAGTGGAACGGGCGGAACCGGGGGCGGGGAGCTGTTTTTT. Based on the CDR3 plus reference TRBV2 and TRBJ2-2, the full variable domain is EPEVTQTPSHQVTQMGQEVILRCVPISNHLYFYWYRQILGQKVEFLVSFYNNEISEKSEIFDDQFSVERPDGSNFTLKIRSTKLEDSAMYFCASSGTGGTGGGELFFGEGSRLTVL.

The chain employs TRBV11-3 and TRBJ2-1, with D perhaps matching TRBD2 (6 bases). CDR1 and CDR2 from the germline V gene are SGHNT and YENEEA. CDR3 length equals 14 residues. Trimming removed 2 bases from V and 8 bases from J, with 13 bases in between. CDR3 region: CASSLWGGNDEQFF. The CDR3 DNA sequence: TGTGCCAGCAGCTTATGGGGCGGGAACGATGAGCAGTTCTTC.

This chain connects TRBV9 to TRBJ2-7, with D possibly TRBD2 on 5 matching bases. V lost 0 bases and J lost 0, with 10 bases in between. The CDR3 covers 15 residues. Germline loops: CDR1 SGDLS, CDR2 YYNGEE. CDR3 nucleotide sequence: TGTGCCAGCAGCGTAGGTCTAGGGAGCTCCTACGAGCAGTACTTC. Amino acids: CASSVGLGSSYEQYF.

This clone was seen a single time. The V call is TRBV28, the J call TRBJ2-1; a possible D gene is TRBD2 (5 bases). Trimming left V 4 bases short and J 9 bases short, with 19 bases between. This CDR3 region has 15 residues. Germline CDR1 is MDHEN and CDR2 is SYDVKM. This CDR3 is CASSSLDYLASEQFF. CDR3 bases: TGTGCCAGCAGTTCCCTCGACTACTTGGCAAGTGAGCAGTTCTTC.

This rearrangement joins TRBV4-3 to TRBJ2-7; 9 positions match TRBD1. The germline gives CDR1 LGHNA, CDR2 YSLEER. The CDR3 has 16 amino acids. V trimming: 4 bases; J trimming: 5 bases; junction bases outside the gene matches: 12. CDR3 bases: TGCGCCAGCAGCCGATCATCCGGGACAGGGTCCGACGAGCAGTACTTC. Amino acids: CASSRSSGTGSDEQYF.

The rearrangement uses TRBV4-2 and TRBJ1-4, with D possibly being TRBD1 (6 bases). Trimming took off 6 bases at V and 8 bases at J, with 19 bases between the two ends. CDR1 and CDR2 (germline): LGHNA, YNFKEQ. The CDR3 totals 15 residues. CDR3 sequence (DNA): TGTGCCAGCAGGGCAAAAGGGGGTCTGGTGGAAAAACTGTTTTTT. This sequence encodes CASRAKGGLVEKLFF.

Only one count was recorded for this clone. V is TRBV6-1 and J is TRBJ1-1; the D is unclear. This CDR3 spans 13 amino acids. Germline V CDR1 and CDR2: MNHNS, SASEGT. V was pared by 8 bases and J by 1 base, with 11 bases between. The CDR3 is CASVEQANTEAFF. The CDR3 nucleotides are TGTGCCAGCGTTGAGCAGGCGAACACTGAAGCTTTCTTT.

This clone came up once. The CDR3 DNA reads as TGCGCCAGCAGTGAGTCGCAAGCAGGAAGAGATACGCAGTATTTT. It specifies CASSESQAGRDTQYF. J is TRBJ2-3 and V is TRBV10-1; D not certain. The CDR3 is 15 amino acids. V was clipped by 0 bases and J by 5 bases, with 12 bases between them. The germline CDR1 and CDR2 sequences are WNHNN and SYGVQD (reference sequence).

This rearrangement joins TRBV5-1 to TRBJ1-1; the match to TRBD1 covers 7 bases. CDR1 and CDR2 (germline): SGHRS, YFSETQ. CDR3 size: 13 residues. J lost 3 bases, V lost 7 bases, and 6 bases had no gene match. This CDR3 is CASGPGGHTEAFF. DNA for the CDR3: TGCGCCAGCGGACCAGGGGGTCACACTGAAGCTTTCTTT.